The present T cell receptor (beta chain) was sequenced within a study of regulatory T cells in long-lasting Graves disease. As for time point: newly diagnosed GD, antithyroid drugs for less than 3 months. PBMC-extracted RNA yielded the TCR library. Peripheral blood, nine milliliters of it, was drawn into EDTA tubes. Regarding the study as a whole: Persistent Graves' patients showed less TCR diversity than newly diagnosed patients showed.

Notes on this clonotype: Its target is unknown.

Arm-PCR of CDR3 regions and iRepertoire HTBI primers were the basis on which TCR beta libraries were built. TCRdb fed the multiplex PCR reads into MiXCR, producing one record per CDR3 protein. The table lists about 560,000 distinct CDR3 sequences, about 16% of them singletons. This sample was shared with a second study, whose subject was T cells in Graves' hyperthyroidism and ophthalmopathy.

The clonotype was recovered from a man younger than 35 with Graves disease. Specimen: peripheral blood mononuclear cells (PBMCs), collected at new diagnosis, from a patient treated with antithyroid drugs.

The CDR3 loop is CASSPGLAGAFGEQFF. Written as DNA, the CDR3 is TGTGCCAGCAGCCCGGGACTAGCGGGGGCCTTTGGGGAGCAGTTCTTC. The chain employs TRBV7-9 and TRBJ2-1; TRBD2 aligns across 14 bases. The V and J ends lost 5 bases and 10 bases, in that order; junction bases with no gene match: 10. CDR3 size: 16 residues. Germline V CDR1 and CDR2: SEHNR, FQNEAQ (reference sequence).